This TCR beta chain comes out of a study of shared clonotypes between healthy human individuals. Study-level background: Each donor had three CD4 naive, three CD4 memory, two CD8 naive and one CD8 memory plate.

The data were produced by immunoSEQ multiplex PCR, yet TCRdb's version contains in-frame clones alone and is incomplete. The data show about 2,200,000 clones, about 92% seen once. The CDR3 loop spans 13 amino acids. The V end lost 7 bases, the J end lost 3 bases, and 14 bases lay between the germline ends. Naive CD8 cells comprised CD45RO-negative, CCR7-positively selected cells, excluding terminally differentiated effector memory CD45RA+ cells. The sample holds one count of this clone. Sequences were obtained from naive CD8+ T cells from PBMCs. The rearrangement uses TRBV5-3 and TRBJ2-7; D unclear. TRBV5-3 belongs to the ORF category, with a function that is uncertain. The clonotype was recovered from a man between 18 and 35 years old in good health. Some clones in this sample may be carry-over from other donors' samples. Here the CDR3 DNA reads TGTGCCAGACATCGAAGGGCCTTCTACGAGCAGTACTTC. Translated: CARHRRAFYEQYF.